This T cell receptor (beta chain) comes out of a study of cytomegalovirus exposure and HLA in healthy donors. General study results and limits: It has been reported that TCR beta sequences accurately predicted the HLA-A and HLA-B alleles of most subjects.

The germline V gene encodes CDR1 KGHSH and CDR2 LQKENI. The CDR3 has 14 amino acids. V was pared by 7 bases and J by 0 bases, with 11 bases between. Vbeta (60) and Jbeta (13) primers were used in the PCR. TCRdb's copy holds only in-frame clones and misses some; the assay was immunoSEQ multiplex PCR. This table holds over 150,000 clones, approximately 84% found once. Despite likely unrecorded immune exposures, the donors were nominally healthy at the time of sampling. The table lists this clone with a count of one. Its antigen is still unknown. The TCR sequence derives from a man aged 25-45 years in good health and CMV-seropositive. The genes are TRBV18 and TRBJ2-3, with D maybe TRBD1 (6 bases). Sequenced input: PBMCs. The chain's CDR3 is CASLRTDSTDTQYF. The CDR3 bases are TGTGCCAGCTTAAGGACAGATAGCACAGATACGCAGTATTTT. Filled out from reference TRBV18 and TRBJ2-3, the complete variable domain reads NAGVMQNPRHLVRRRGQEARLRCSPMKGHSHVYWYRQLPEEGLKFMVYLQKENIIDESGMPKERFSAEFPKEGPSILRIQQVVRGDSAAYFCASLRTDSTDTQYFGPGTRLTVL.